The subject of this entry is one T cell receptor beta chain. The CDR3 runs to 16 residues. Germline-derived CDR1 and CDR2 are LNHDA and SQIVND (reference sequence). After removal of 6 bases from V and 3 bases from J, the junction contained 7 bases not matched to a gene. In the study's own analysis: Counts of nucleated cells, estimated from reference gene primer amplification, were obtained. Sequenced by immunoSEQ multiplex PCR; TCRdb stores in-frame clones only, minus some. D and trimming were read from the DNA, whereas the V and J calls and clone size are those reported in that table. The data contain about 340,000 clones, around nine tenths of them singletons. Followed over time, Seattle patients had been enrolled while infection was active. These data come from a study of blood T cell repertoires in COVID-19. Study background: COVID-19 samples, acute and convalescent, were from the United States, Italy and Spain. Sample material is recorded as cDNA or gDNA derived from T cells, B-cell-depleted T cells, or PBMCs.

The origin of this receptor is a woman between 65 and 79 years old with COVID-19, enrolled during active disease. The sequenced sample was peripheral blood. This chain connects TRBV19 to TRBJ2-2; 10 bases are a match to TRBD1. CDR3 amino acids: CASRVLGTGDTGELFF. The CDR3 DNA sequence: TGTGCCAGTAGGGTTTTGGGGACAGGGGACACCGGGGAGCTGTTTTTT.